The 25 T cell receptor beta chains reported below all come from one sample, sequenced in a study of T cells in women clearing cervical HPV infection. Method: immunoSEQ multiplex PCR; TCRdb's copy keeps in-frame clones and lacks some. Here the sample table reports 25,000 to 30,000 clones. The sequencing sample was made of blood buffy coat. The receptors were gathered from a woman aged 18-69 years with a cervical HPV16 infection that either progressed to CIN3+ or cleared (not recorded which).

In regard to this clone: Sequencing ends 3 residues short of the CDR3 end; the germline J gene provides the rest. The rearrangement links TRBV7-6 to TRBJ2-2, with TRBD2 identical over 12 bases. With 5 bases clipped from V and 5 bases from J, the junction kept 6 bases outside the gene matches. The CDR3 covers 16 residues. The germline CDR1 and CDR2 sequences are SGHVS and FNYEAQ. The CDR3 bases that were read are TGTGCCAGCAGCCCCCCTAGCGGGGGGGGTACCGGGGAG. Encoded protein: CASSPPSGGGTGE. The entire CDR3 reads CASSPPSGGGTGELFF.

As concerns this clone: The CDR3 extends 3 residues past the end of the read, so its final part is completed from the germline J gene. The rearrangement uses TRBV2 and TRBJ1-2; TRBD1 aligns across 8 bases. Trimming cost V 6 bases and J 4 bases; bases outside gene matches: 7. The CDR3 sequence is 14 residues long. The V gene's germline CDR1 is SNHLY and CDR2 FYNNEI. CDR3 amino acids: CASSSDRASYGYTF. The DNA read from the CDR3 is TGTGCCAGCAGCTCGGACAGGGCAAGCTATGGC.

In regard to this clone: The CDR3 goes on 3 residues after the read ends, and that part is filled in from the germline J gene. This chain connects TRBV10-3 to TRBJ1-5, with 7 positions matching TRBD1. The length of the CDR3 is 13 residues. Germline CDR1 reads ENHRY; CDR2 reads SYGVKD. V was clipped by 10 bases and J by 7 bases; unmatched bases: 10. CDR3 amino acids: CATEDRLRQPQHF. The sequenced CDR3 bases are TGTGCCACAGAGGACAGGCTACGGCAGCCC.

As for this clone: The CDR3 extends 3 residues past the end of the read, so its final part is completed from the germline J gene. The V call is TRBV19, the J call TRBJ1-5; D is possibly TRBD1 (6 bases). Per the germline V gene, CDR1 is LNHDA and CDR2 is SQIVND (reference sequence). The CDR3 extends over 13 amino acids. V gave up 5 bases and J gave up 6 bases, with 11 bases separating them. The CDR3 here is CASSHRVGQPQHF. The sequenced CDR3 bases are TGTGCCAGTAGTCACAGGGTCGGTCAGCCC.

On this clone itself: The read comes to an end 3 residues before the CDR3 does, leaving the germline J gene to fill in the end. The chain carries TRBV7-2 and TRBJ2-7; 8 nucleotides align to TRBD2. CDR3 size: 14 residues. Germline CDR1 is SGHTA and CDR2 is FQGNSA. The V segment lost 2 bases and the J segment 6 bases; nucleotides outside the gene matches: 6. The CDR3 loop is CASSLQAGETEQYF. The sequenced part of the CDR3 DNA is TGTGCCAGCAGCTTACAAGCGGGGGAAACCGAG.

On this clone: The CDR3 end falls 3 residues outside the read, so it is completed with the germline J gene. This chain uses TRBV5-1 with TRBJ2-3; D might be TRBD1 (6 bases). Germline V lookup: CDR1 SGHRS, CDR2 YFSETQ. Trimming pared 4 bases from V and 2 bases from J, leaving 17 bases between. The CDR3 sequence is 16 residues long. CDR3 DNA, as far as it was read: TGCGCCAGCAGCAAGGACAGTGCCACATCCACAGATACG. Amino acids: CASSKDSATSTDT. The complete CDR3 sequence is CASSKDSATSTDTQYF.

As for this clone: The DNA ends 3 residues before the CDR3 does, and the rest of the CDR3 is filled in from the germline J gene. J is TRBJ2-1 and V is TRBV6-2 or TRBV6-3; possibly TRBD2 for D (7 bases). Germline V gene data show CDR1 as MNHEY and CDR2 as SVGEGT. V was cut by 4 bases and J by 7 bases, with 20 bases left in between. The CDR3 is made up of 16 amino acids. CDR3 DNA, as far as it was read: TGTGCCAGCAGTTCCTTTGAGGGGGGGCCTAGGAATGAG. Residues: CASSSFEGGPRNE. The whole CDR3 region reads CASSSFEGGPRNEQFF.

Note on this clone: The read ends 3 residues early relative to the CDR3; the germline J gene fills the gap. The chain recombines TRBV5-1 with TRBJ1-4, with no clear D. Germline CDR1 and CDR2: SGHRS and YFSETQ. The CDR3 sequence is 13 residues long. Trimming removed 2 bases from V and 3 bases from J, with 5 bases in between. CDR3 protein: CASSFGPNEKLFF. CDR3 DNA (partial): TGCGCCAGCAGCTTTGGGCCTAATGAAAAA.

Considering frequency, this clone is medium-sized. The DNA ends 3 residues before the CDR3 does, and the rest of the CDR3 is filled in from the germline J gene. The V gene is TRBV7-9, the J gene TRBJ2-1; TRBD2 might be the D (6 bases). Trimming shortened V by 2 bases and J by 8 bases, and 10 bases separated the two germline ends. Germline V gene data show CDR1 as SEHNR and CDR2 as FQNEAQ (reference sequence). The CDR3 runs 13 residues. Incomplete CDR3 DNA: TGTGCCAGCAGCTTACCTAGCGATTATGAG. Protein: CASSLPSDYE. The whole CDR3 reads CASSLPSDYEQFF. Together with reference TRBV7-9 and TRBJ2-1, the CDR3 gives the full variable domain: DTGVSQNPRHKITKRGQNVTFRCDPISEHNRLYWYRQTLGQGPEFLTYFQNEAQLEKSRLLSDRFSAERPKGSFSTLEIQRTEQGDSAMYLCASSLPSDYEQFFGPGTRLTVL.

Comments on this clone: From the germline J gene comes the end of the CDR3, since the read stops 3 residues before it. V gene TRBV6-2 or TRBV6-3 combines with J gene TRBJ1-5; 8 bases are a match to TRBD1. CDR1 is MNHEY and CDR2 is SVGEGT in the germline V gene. The CDR3 contains 16 residues. V lost 5 bases, J lost 0 bases, and 6 bases stayed unmatched. The CDR3 loop is CASSLDRVNSNQPQHF. CDR3 bases read: TGTGCCAGCAGTCTGGACAGGGTGAATAGCAATCAGCCC.

Points on this clone: The read stops 3 residues short of the end of the CDR3; the missing end is completed from the germline J gene. The chain combines TRBV6-1 with TRBJ2-7; 10 bases map to TRBD1. The trim removed 2 bases at V and 2 bases at J, leaving 3 bases unmatched. The CDR3 has 15 amino acids. Germline CDR1 MNHNS, CDR2 SASEGT. The CDR3 loop is CASSERDRGPYEQYF. The CDR3 bases that were read are TGTGCCAGCAGTGAACGGGACAGGGGCCCCTACGAG.

A note on this clone: The read ends 3 residues shy of where the CDR3 ends; the end is completed using the germline J gene. The chain recombines TRBV12-3 or TRBV12-4 with TRBJ2-2, with 10 bases lining up with TRBD1. V shed 5 bases and J 5 bases; nucleotides not matched to a gene: 8. CDR3 length equals 16 residues. This CDR3 is CASSRPTGGLTGELFF. Partial CDR3 DNA: TGTGCCAGCAGTCGACCGACAGGGGGCCTGACCGGGGAG.

In regard to this clone: From the germline J gene comes the end of the CDR3, since the read stops 3 residues before it. The genes are TRBV2 and TRBJ1-1, with TRBD1 identical over 8 bases. Losses at the gene ends were 6 bases for V and 7 bases for J; bases not matched to a gene: 4. Germline V gene sequence: CDR1 SNHLY, CDR2 FYNNEI. This CDR3 has 12 amino acids. CDR3 DNA (partial): TGTGCCAGCAGCGGCAGGGGGCTTGAA. Protein product: CASSGRGLE. In full, the CDR3 reads CASSGRGLEAFF.

For this clone: The sequence runs out 3 residues before the end of the CDR3; the remainder is reconstructed from the germline J gene. This chain links TRBV7-8 with TRBJ1-4; 11 nucleotides agree with TRBD1. The CDR3 runs 17 residues. Germline V gene lookup returns CDR1 SGHVS and CDR2 FQNEAQ. The CDR3 bases that were read are TGTGCCAGCAGCTTAAAGTTTCACGGACAGGGGGCTTCACCA. Encoded protein: CASSLKFHGQGASP. From start to end, the CDR3 is CASSLKFHGQGASPLFF. Supplemented by reference TRBV7-8 and TRBJ1-4, the full variable domain reads GAGVSQSPRYKVAKRGQDVALRCDPISGHVSLFWYQQALGQGPEFLTYFQNEAQLDKSGLPSDRFFAERPEGSVSTLKIQRTQQEDSAVYLCASSLKFHGQGASPLFFGSGTQLSVL.

Notes on this clone: The read ends 3 residues early relative to the CDR3; the germline J gene fills the gap. The chain couples TRBV7-6 to TRBJ2-4; 10 bases map to TRBD1. Germline V gives CDR1 SGHVS, CDR2 FNYEAQ. The CDR3 has 15 residues. The CDR3 loop is CASSLAPGQGHGQYF. CDR3 DNA, as far as it was read: TGTGCCAGCAGCTTAGCTCCGGGACAGGGGCATGGT.

As to this clone: The read terminates 3 residues before the CDR3 end, so the remaining end is supplied by the germline J gene. V is TRBV5-1 and J is TRBJ1-1; D gene uncertain. Germline CDR1 reads SGHRS; CDR2 reads YFSETQ. CDR3 length: 15 residues. V was shortened by 0 bases and J by 1 base, with 10 bases between the two germline ends. CDR3 loop: CASSLEARGNTEAFF. The DNA read from the CDR3 is TGCGCCAGCAGCTTGGAGGCCCGGGGGAACACTGAA.

Remarks on this clone: The CDR3 is cut off 3 residues early in the read; its end comes from the germline J gene. The rearrangement joins TRBV18 to TRBJ1-5, with a weak D call TRBD1 (5 bases). Germline CDR1 KGHSH, CDR2 LQKENI. The CDR3 is 17 residues long. The covered CDR3 bases are TGTGCCAGCTCACCTCTCACTAGCGGGGCAAGCACAGATCCC. Amino acids: CASSPLTSGASTDP. The entire CDR3 protein is CASSPLTSGASTDPQHF.

About this clone itself: The read stops 3 residues short of the end of the CDR3; the missing end is completed from the germline J gene. V is TRBV7-8 and J is TRBJ1-3; D may be TRBD1 (5 bases). The CDR3 has 17 residues. From germline, CDR1 is SGHVS and CDR2 FQNEAQ. V was clipped by 1 base and J by 0 bases, with 13 bases between them. CDR3 region: CASSLVWTRNSGNTIYF. CDR3 DNA (partial): TGTGCCAGCAGCTTAGTATGGACACGAAACTCTGGAAACACC.

On this clone itself: The read ends 3 residues before the CDR3 terminus; that terminus is restored from the germline J gene. The rearrangement links TRBV19 to TRBJ2-6; TRBD2 agrees at 7 bases. The CDR3 has 16 amino acids. V was pared by 5 bases and J by 2 bases, with 6 bases of the junction left unmatched. The germline V gene encodes CDR1 LNHDA and CDR2 SQIVND (reference sequence). CDR3 DNA (partial): TGTGCCAGTAGTCCCGACGGGGGGACTGGGGCCAACGTC. Protein product: CASSPDGGTGANV. The CDR3 as a whole reads CASSPDGGTGANVLTF. Complete variable domain (other parts from reference TRBV19 and TRBJ2-6): DGGITQSPKYLFRKEGQNVTLSCEQNLNHDAMYWYRQDPGQGLRLIYYSQIVNDFQKGDIAEGYSVSREKKESFPLTVTSAQKNPTAFYLCASSPDGGTGANVLTFGAGSRLTVL.

Points on this clone: The CDR3 goes on 3 residues after the read ends, and that part is filled in from the germline J gene. The chain joins TRBV2 to TRBJ1-6; the D is unclear. Trimming took off 4 bases at V and 9 bases at J, with 13 bases between the two ends. The CDR3 is 14 amino acids. In germline, CDR1 is SNHLY, CDR2 FYNNEI. Partial CDR3 DNA: TGTGCCAGCAGTGCCCAATCAACGGGTTCACCC. Amino acid sequence: CASSAQSTGSP. From start to end, the CDR3 is CASSAQSTGSPLHF.

As regards this clone: The read stops 3 residues short of the end of the CDR3; the missing end is completed from the germline J gene. This chain connects TRBV20-1 to TRBJ2-7, with 13 bases that match TRBD2. V shed 3 bases and J 4 bases; nucleotides not matched to a gene: 0. Germline V gives CDR1 DFQATT, CDR2 SNEGSKA (reference sequence). This CDR3 region has 13 residues. The CDR3 loop reads CSARGLAGYEQYF. Incomplete CDR3 DNA: TGCAGTGCTAGGGGACTAGCGGGATACGAG.

By frequency, this clone is large. The junction departs from the called germline gene at one end, perhaps through a read error. Read coverage stops 3 residues before the CDR3 terminus; the germline J gene supplies the remainder. This chain uses TRBV7-7 with TRBJ2-5; 7 bases line up with TRBD1. The CDR3 extends over 15 amino acids. The germline V gene encodes CDR1 SSHAT and CDR2 FNYEAQ (reference sequence). The CDR3 spells CASSFGTGAQETQYF. The part of the CDR3 DNA that was read is TGTGCTAGCAGCTTCGGTACAGGGGCCCAAGAGACC.

As concerns this clone: Read coverage stops 3 residues before the CDR3 terminus; the germline J gene supplies the remainder. This specimen includes other DNA sequences encoding the same CDR3. The chain recombines TRBV2 with TRBJ2-7; 8 bases match TRBD1. The CDR3 has 14 amino acids. V was pared by 2 bases and J by 2 bases, with 2 bases of the junction left unmatched. Germline V gene data show CDR1 as SNHLY and CDR2 as FYNNEI. CDR3 region: CASSETGGPYEQYF. The CDR3 DNA, read in part, is TGTGCCAGCAGTGAAACAGGGGGTCCCTACGAG.

As to this clone: The read ends 3 residues before the CDR3 terminus; that terminus is restored from the germline J gene. The chain has TRBV13 and TRBJ2-3; 10 nucleotides align to TRBD2. V lost 4 bases, J lost 0 bases, and 7 bases stayed unmatched. The CDR3 runs 17 residues. The germline gives CDR1 PRHDT, CDR2 FYEKMQ (reference sequence). CDR3: CASSSERTSGSTDTQYF. CDR3 DNA, as far as it was read: TGTGCCAGCAGCTCCGAAAGGACTAGCGGTAGCACAGATACG.

Comment on this clone: The read ends 3 residues before the CDR3 terminus; that terminus is restored from the germline J gene. The gene calls are TRBV11-2 and TRBJ2-3; the D gene is possibly TRBD1 (5 bases). This CDR3 spans 11 amino acids. The V gene lost 4 bases and the J gene lost 6 bases, with 5 bases spanning the gap. Germline V gene lookup returns CDR1 SGHAT and CDR2 FQNNGV. CDR3 residues: CASSSGDTQYF. The part of the CDR3 DNA that was read is TGTGCCAGCAGCTCAGGGGATACG.